This T cell receptor (beta chain) originates from a study of cytomegalovirus exposure and HLA in healthy donors. The sample holds a few counts of this clone. Germline-derived CDR1 and CDR2 are MDHEN and SYDVKM. The CDR3 extends over 15 amino acids. V lost 6 bases, J lost 0 bases, and 13 bases lay in between. 60 Vbeta and 13 Jbeta primers were used in PCR. Sequenced by immunoSEQ multiplex PCR; TCRdb stores in-frame clones only, minus some. This table has approximately 150,000 clones, more than 65% appearing once. The sample comprised PBMCs. This sequence was found in a woman in her 30s in good health and CMV-seronegative. This sequence joins TRBV28 and TRBJ2-3; D perhaps matches TRBD2 (5 bases). The DNA for the CDR3 is TGTGCCAGCAGCCTAATCGGGGTTAGCACAGATACGCAGTATTTT. Translation: CASSLIGVSTDTQYF.